A single sample is the source of the 24 T cell receptor beta chains below, sequenced in a study of pediatric ulcerative colitis. Using immunoSEQ multiplex PCR, the repertoire was profiled, and TCRdb retains in-frame clones only, with some absent. The sample holds 40,000 to 55,000 clones, around 76% seen once. The rectum was sampled with one to two pinch biopsies at colonoscopy. Sequences were obtained from gut tissue. The receptors come from a girl between 10 and 17 years old with moderate ulcerative colitis.

The chain uses TRBV15 and TRBJ2-1; D call uncertain. The V end lost 0 bases, the J end lost 0 bases, and 15 bases lay between the germline ends. The CDR3 contains 18 residues. Germline V gives CDR1 LNHNV, CDR2 YYDKDF (reference sequence). CDR3 sequence: CATSRDRLREVSYNEQFF. CDR3 nucleotide sequence: TGTGCCACCAGCAGAGATCGTCTACGAGAGGTCTCCTACAATGAGCAGTTCTTC.

The rearrangement joins TRBV7-9 to TRBJ2-1, with D unclear. The germline V and J ends were trimmed by 2 bases and 2 bases, with 10 bases remaining between them. The CDR3 covers 15 residues. Germline CDR1 is SEHNR and CDR2 is FQNEAQ (reference sequence). The CDR3 DNA is TGTGCCAGCAGCTTAAAACCGTATACCTACAATGAGCAGTTCTTC. Its protein is CASSLKPYTYNEQFF.

The V gene is TRBV30, the J gene TRBJ1-3; a possible D gene is TRBD1 (6 bases). V lost 1 base and J 2 bases, leaving 6 bases between the germline ends. CDR1 and CDR2 from the germline V gene are GTSNPN and SVGIG (reference sequence). The CDR3 is 13 amino acids. CDR3 loop: CAWSAGAGNTIYF. CDR3 nucleotide sequence: TGTGCCTGGAGTGCAGGGGCTGGAAACACCATATATTTT.

This clone has only a few counts. The V and J genes are TRBV11-2 and TRBJ1-2; D is perhaps TRBD1 (6 bases). The V gene lost 0 bases and the J gene lost 3 bases, with 11 bases spanning the gap. Germline CDR1 and CDR2: SGHAT and FQNNGV. The CDR3 has 15 residues. The CDR3: CASSLEDRSYYGYTF. DNA of the CDR3: TGTGCCAGCAGCTTAGAGGACAGATCCTACTATGGCTACACCTTC.

The V gene is TRBV15, the J gene TRBJ2-5, with D perhaps matching TRBD1 (6 bases). Germline CDR1 LNHNV, CDR2 YYDKDF (reference sequence). Trimming removed 3 bases at V and 0 bases at J, with 14 bases between. The CDR3 is made up of 16 amino acids. This chain's CDR3 is CATSSRDTKYQETQYF. CDR3 DNA: TGTGCCACCAGCAGCCGGGACACTAAGTACCAAGAGACCCAGTACTTC.

The genes are TRBV19 and TRBJ1-2; D is perhaps TRBD1 (6 bases). Per germline, CDR1 LNHDA and CDR2 SQIVND (reference sequence). This CDR3 is 13 amino acids long. V lost 6 bases and J lost 2, with 10 bases in between. The CDR3 here is CASRVDRNYGYTF. The DNA of the CDR3 is TGTGCCAGTAGGGTGGACAGAAACTATGGCTACACCTTC.

The chain joins TRBV14 to TRBJ2-1; TRBD1 is a possible D gene (6 bases). The V end lost 2 bases, the J end lost 0 bases, and 11 bases lay between the germline ends. CDR1 is SGHDN, CDR2 FVKESK, per germline. CDR3 length: 16 residues. The CDR3, as DNA: TGTGCCAGCAGCCAATGGGGGCGGGTCTCCTACAATGAGCAGTTCTTC. Its protein is CASSQWGRVSYNEQFF.

This chain joins TRBV19 and TRBJ2-5; D is undetermined. CDR1 is LNHDA, CDR2 SQIVND, per germline (reference sequence). The CDR3 loop spans 16 amino acids. Trimming removed 4 bases from V and 4 bases from J, with 19 bases in between. The DNA for the CDR3 is TGTGCCAGTAGTACCCACTCTTCGAACCCGGGAGAGACCCAGTACTTC. This encodes CASSTHSSNPGETQYF.

The chain joins TRBV4-3 to TRBJ1-5; D possibly corresponds to TRBD1 (6 bases). Per germline, CDR1 LGHNA and CDR2 YSLEER. The CDR3 runs to 16 residues. V dropped 0 bases and J dropped 0 bases, with 9 bases sitting between them. The DNA for the CDR3 is TGCGCCAGCAGCCAAGATTTGGGGGCTAGCAATCAGCCCCAGCATTTT. Encoded protein: CASSQDLGASNQPQHF.

This chain joins TRBV11-2 and TRBJ2-3; TRBD1 might be the D (6 bases). Germline-derived CDR1 and CDR2 are SGHAT and FQNNGV. The CDR3 sequence is 13 residues long. V dropped 7 bases and J dropped 4 bases, with 12 bases sitting between them. The CDR3 DNA reads as TGTGCCAGCACCATCCCAGGGGCAGATACGCAGTATTTT. It codes for CASTIPGADTQYF.

The V and J genes are TRBV28 and TRBJ1-5; 8 bases align to TRBD1. The junction had 6 bases not matched to a gene; V was cut back by 6 bases and J by 2 bases. CDR1 and CDR2 (germline): MDHEN, SYDVKM. The CDR3 extends over 15 amino acids. CDR3 amino acids: CASSSDRGRNQPQHF. CDR3 in DNA: TGTGCCAGCAGCTCAGACAGGGGTCGCAATCAGCCCCAGCATTTT.

The chain carries TRBV23-1 and TRBJ2-3, with a weak D call TRBD2 (6 bases). TRBV23-1 is an open reading frame whose function is uncertain. The CDR3 totals 15 residues. Trimming pared 0 bases from V and 5 bases from J, leaving 12 bases between. CDR3 loop: CASSQSTGVEDTQYF. In nucleotides, the CDR3 is TGCGCCAGCAGTCAATCGACGGGGGTGGAAGATACGCAGTATTTT.

V gene TRBV19 combines with J gene TRBJ1-1; TRBD1 matches 8 bases. Germline CDR1 is LNHDA and CDR2 is SQIVND (reference sequence). With V trimmed by 3 bases and J by 5 bases, 5 bases remained unmatched. The CDR3 runs to 14 residues. The CDR3 DNA sequence: TGTGCCAGTAGTATCGAGGACAGGGCTACTGAAGCTTTCTTT. Translation gives CASSIEDRATEAFF.

The genes are TRBV6-5 and TRBJ2-5; possibly TRBD2 for D (7 bases). The V end lost 2 bases, the J end lost 2 bases, and 15 bases lay between the germline ends. CDR1 MNHEY and CDR2 SVGAGI come from the germline V gene. This CDR3 region has 16 residues. The CDR3 coding sequence is TGTGCCAGCAGTTACGTGGCGGGGGCGCCTCAAGAGACCCAGTACTTC. Its protein is CASSYVAGAPQETQYF.

The chain is built from TRBV6-5 and TRBJ1-5, with D possibly being TRBD1 (6 bases). This CDR3 is built from 14 residues. Trimming cost V 5 bases and J 5 bases, with 13 bases left between them. Germline-derived CDR1 and CDR2 are MNHEY and SVGAGI. DNA of the CDR3: TGTGCCAGCAGTGAGTACAGGGCCTATCAGCCCCAGCATTTT. As protein: CASSEYRAYQPQHF.

V is TRBV5-5 and J is TRBJ1-2; no reliable D call. Germline CDR1 SGHKS, CDR2 YYEKEE (reference sequence). V lost 0 bases and J 4 bases, leaving 19 bases between the germline ends. The CDR3 is 17 amino acids. In DNA form, the CDR3 reads TGTGCCAGCAGCTTGGATATCACCCAAGTCCGGGGCTATGGCTACACCTTC. Translation gives CASSLDITQVRGYGYTF.

V gene TRBV27 combines with J gene TRBJ2-1; TRBD2 is a possible D gene (7 bases). Germline V gene sequence: CDR1 MNHEY, CDR2 SMNVEV (reference sequence). The CDR3 covers 15 residues. V lost 8 bases, J lost 3 bases, and 17 bases lay in between. The CDR3 sequence is CASAFGGALYNEQFF. The CDR3 coding sequence is TGTGCCAGCGCCTTTGGGGGGGCCCTCTACAATGAGCAGTTCTTC.

The rearrangement uses TRBV10-2 and TRBJ2-1; the match to TRBD2 covers 13 bases. Germline V lookup: CDR1 WSHSY, CDR2 SAAADI. The V segment lost 8 bases and the J segment 2 bases; nucleotides outside the gene matches: 6. CDR3 length equals 16 residues. As DNA, the CDR3 is TGCGCCAGCCGACTAGCGGGAGGTATAGCCTACAATGAGCAGTTCTTC. This translates into CASRLAGGIAYNEQFF.

The chain employs TRBV30 and TRBJ1-4, with D perhaps matching TRBD1 (5 bases). The CDR3 has 16 amino acids. The germline V gene encodes CDR1 GTSNPN and CDR2 SVGIG (reference sequence). V lost 4 bases, J lost 8 bases, and 23 bases lay in between. CDR3 region: CAWNGRGERGREKLFF. The CDR3 nucleotides read TGTGCCTGGAACGGGAGGGGAGAAAGAGGTCGGGAAAAACTGTTTTTT.

Only a few counts were recorded for this clone. CDR3: CASSFAQSDGYTF. DNA of the CDR3: TGTGCCAGCAGCTTCGCCCAGTCAGATGGCTACACCTTC. The rearrangement joins TRBV7-2 to TRBJ1-2; D gene uncertain. The CDR3 totals 13 residues. CDR1 is SGHTA, CDR2 FQGNSA, per germline. Trimming cost V 3 bases and J 6 bases, with 11 bases left between them.

The chain is built from TRBV5-4 and TRBJ2-3, with D possibly being TRBD2 (5 bases). Germline-derived CDR1 and CDR2 are SGHNT and YYREEE (reference sequence). The CDR3 is 16 amino acids. V lost 4 bases and J lost 0, with 15 bases in between. CDR3 DNA: TGTGCCAGCAGCCGCCCGGTTCGGGGTAGCACAGATACGCAGTATTTT. Translated: CASSRPVRGSTDTQYF.

This clone has only one observation. The rearrangement links TRBV18 to TRBJ1-4, with TRBD1 matching 8 bases. The length of the CDR3 is 15 residues. J gave up 7 bases and V 1 base, and 5 bases lay outside the gene matches. Germline CDR1 KGHSH, CDR2 LQKENI. The CDR3 is CASSPRQGSLEKLFF. The CDR3 DNA follows: TGTGCCAGCTCACCACGACAGGGGAGCCTTGAAAAACTGTTTTTT.

The chain has TRBV6-1 and TRBJ1-3; tentative D call: TRBD1 (5 bases). Per the germline V gene, CDR1 is MNHNS and CDR2 is SASEGT. CDR3 size: 13 residues. Trimming cost V 3 bases and J 2 bases, with 5 bases left between them. The CDR3 region is CASSEGAGNTIYF. In DNA form, the CDR3 reads TGTGCCAGCAGTGAGGGGGCTGGAAACACCATATATTTT.

V is TRBV10-3 and J is TRBJ2-7; the D gene is possibly TRBD1 (5 bases). CDR3 length equals 12 residues. Trimming removed 8 bases from V and 1 base from J, with 9 bases in between. The germline gives CDR1 ENHRY, CDR2 SYGVKD. The CDR3 DNA is TGTGCCATCGGGGCCGGGTCCTACGAGCAGTACTTC. Its protein product is CAIGAGSYEQYF.